Listed below are T cell receptor beta chains from one sample, sequenced in a study of shared clonotypes between healthy human individuals. Clones were read by immunoSEQ multiplex PCR, and TCRdb kept only the in-frame ones, dropping some. The table includes about 2.3 million clones, approximately 95% detected once. The sequencing input was naive CD4+ T cells from PBMCs. The receptors here all came from a man between 18 and 29 years old in good health. Some clones in this sample may be carry-over from other donors' samples. Each CDR3 is given with its conserved first and last residue. A D gene is named only where the DNA matches it firmly. Only some rows state a clone size, as once, few, many or a class for expanded clones.

length | D | J | V | size | DNA | CDR3
13 | TRBD1 | TRBJ2-1 | TRBV6-1 | - | TGTGCCAGCAGCCGGACAGGGTATAATGAGCAGTTCTTC | CASSRTGYNEQFF
13 | - | TRBJ1-4 | TRBV29-1 | - | TGCAGCGTTGGTTCGAGGTTTGGCGAAAAACTGTTTTTT | CSVGSRFGEKLFF
14 | - | TRBJ2-7 | TRBV5-1 | - | TGCGCCAGCAGCTCCCAGGGTCGGGGGTACGAGCAGTACTTC | CASSSQGRGYEQYF
15 | TRBD2 | TRBJ2-5 | TRBV5-1 | - | TGCGCCAGCAGCTTGGGACTAGCGGGAGGGCCATCCCAGTACTTC | CASSLGLAGGPSQYF
13 | - | TRBJ2-5 | TRBV30 | - | TGTGCCTGGAGTGGACAGGTCCAAGAGACCCAGTACTTC | CAWSGQVQETQYF
18 | TRBD2 | TRBJ2-3 | TRBV7-3 | once | TGTGCCAGCGGCTCCCCGCCGGGTAGCGGGAGTCGGGCAGATACGCAGTATTTT | CASGSPPGSGSRADTQYF
14 | - | TRBJ2-1 | TRBV5-1 | - | TGCGCCAGCAGCTTGTTTGTTGGGCACAATGAGCAGTTCTTC | CASSLFVGHNEQFF
12 | - | TRBJ1-6 | TRBV10-1 | - | TGCGCCAGCTCGCCGAGTAATTCACCCCTCCACTTT | CASSPSNSPLHF
13 | - | TRBJ2-5 | TRBV7-2 | once | TGTGCCAGCAGCCGGAAGGTACAAGAGACCCAGTACTTC | CASSRKVQETQYF
15 | TRBD1 | TRBJ2-7 | TRBV7-2 | - | TGTGCCAGCAGCTCCCGGACAGGGGGCCCCTACGAGCAGTACTTC | CASSSRTGGPYEQYF
16 | TRBD2 | TRBJ2-7 | TRBV19 | - | TGTGCCAGTAGTATCGCCACTAGCGGGAGAAGGAACGAGCAGTACTTC | CASSIATSGRRNEQYF
14 | - | TRBJ2-1 | TRBV14 | - | TGTGCCAGCAGTCCCTGGACTAAGGAAAGTGAGCAGTTCTTC | CASSPWTKESEQFF
14 | - | TRBJ1-1 | TRBV6-5 | once | TGTGCCAGCAGTTGGGACTCGAGGGGGACTGAAGCTTTCTTT | CASSWDSRGTEAFF
17 | TRBD1 | TRBJ2-3 | TRBV7-3 | once | TGTGCCAGCAGCTTATTCCCATACAGGGGGACGACAGATACGCAGTATTTT | CASSLFPYRGTTDTQYF
12 | TRBD2 | TRBJ2-1 | TRBV19 | - | TGTGCCAGCCGGGACTACTACAATGAGCAGTTCTTC | CASRDYYNEQFF
11 | - | TRBJ2-1 | TRBV7-2 | - | TGTGCCAGCAGCTTATTCTATGAGCAGTTCTTC | CASSLFYEQFF
16 | TRBD2 | TRBJ2-7 | TRBV5-1 | - | TGCGCCAGCAGCCCCCCCGGACTAGCGGAGACCTACGAGCAGTACTTC | CASSPPGLAETYEQYF